These 30 T cell receptor beta chains were sequenced from one sample in a study of T cells in Graves' hyperthyroidism and ophthalmopathy. Template material for amplifying TCR beta CDR3 regions consisted of RNA transcripts. HTBI primers were employed in a first-round RT-PCR of the TCR CDR3. TCRdb ran MiXCR on the multiplex PCR reads and lists one entry per CDR3 protein. The table shows around 700,000 distinct CDR3 sequences, with over 15% occurring only once. Source material: blood. The source is a woman aged 45-65 years with Graves' hyperthyroidism that later progressed to Graves' ophthalmopathy.

This clonotype has only a few counts. V is TRBV5-1 and J is TRBJ2-2; D may match TRBD1 or TRBD2 (5 bases each). Germline lookup yields CDR1 SGHRS and CDR2 YFSETQ. The V end was cut by 0 bases, the J end by 4 bases, with 10 bases between. The CDR3 is 15 amino acids. CDR3 in DNA: TGCGCCAGCAGCTTGGGCAGGGACCTCACCGGGGAGCTGTTTTTT. This translates into CASSLGRDLTGELFF.

V usage is TRBV12-3 or TRBV12-4 and J usage is TRBJ1-1; weak D call: TRBD1 (5 bases). The CDR3 consists of 14 residues. V gave up 7 bases and J gave up 4 bases, with 16 bases separating them. The chain's CDR3 is CASKAGRLVTEAFF. The CDR3 nucleotides are TGTGCCAGCAAGGCAGGGCGCCTCGTCACTGAAGCTTTCTTT.

This clonotype was observed many times. V usage is TRBV5-5 and J usage is TRBJ1-1, with D hard to call. V gave up 6 bases and J gave up 3 bases, with 15 bases separating them. The germline V gene has CDR1 SGHKS and CDR2 YYEKEE (reference sequence). The CDR3 extends over 14 amino acids. The CDR3 DNA sequence: TGTGCCAGCATCCCGGACCCGAGGGACACTGAAGCTTTCTTT. It translates to CASIPDPRDTEAFF.

This clonotype was seen a few times. This clone may be a read error of a much larger clone one base away. The chain has TRBV12-3 or TRBV12-4 and TRBJ2-3, with TRBD2 matching over 9 bases. The CDR3 is made up of 17 amino acids. The CDR3 nucleotides are TGTGCCAGCAGTTTAGCCCAATCGGGACTAGCAGGAGATGCGCAGTATTTT. This sequence encodes CASSLAQSGLAGDAQYF.

This clonotype was observed many times. The chain joins TRBV3-1 to TRBJ2-7, with unresolved D. The V end was cut by 0 bases, the J end by 3 bases, with 12 bases between. CDR3 length equals 15 residues. Germline V gives CDR1 LGHDT, CDR2 YNNKEL (reference sequence). CDR3 sequence: CASSQDRRNDYEQYF. CDR3 in DNA: TGTGCCAGCAGCCAAGATAGAAGGAACGACTACGAGCAGTACTTC.

This clonotype was observed many times. The chain joins TRBV20-1 to TRBJ1-1; TRBD1 matches 9 bases. The J segment lost 5 bases and the V segment lost 4 bases, leaving 5 bases of the junction unmatched. The CDR3 totals 13 residues. Germline V CDR1 and CDR2: DFQATT, SNEGSKA (reference sequence). This chain's CDR3 is CSAMTGGATEAFF. Written as DNA, the CDR3 is TGCAGTGCTATGACAGGGGGTGCGACTGAAGCTTTCTTT.

The chain links TRBV7-3 to TRBJ1-4; D is unclear. The CDR3 is 14 amino acids. The V end was cut by 2 bases, the J end by 11 bases, with 15 bases between. Germline CDR1 and CDR2: SGHTA and FQGTGA. The CDR3 DNA reads TGTGCCAGCAGCTTAGGAGGAATAATGAGGAAACTGTTTTTT. As protein: CASSLGGIMRKLFF.

This clonotype has a count of ten or more. The CDR3 coding sequence is TGTGCCAGCAGCCCTCAAGGGCGGAGTCAGCCCCAGCATTTT. It translates to CASSPQGRSQPQHF. The rearrangement uses TRBV28 and TRBJ1-5; D is unclear. Trimming shortened V by 6 bases and J by 6 bases, and 15 bases separated the two germline ends. The CDR3 spans 14 residues. The germline CDR1 and CDR2 sequences are MDHEN and SYDVKM. Full variable domain (outside the CDR3, taken from reference TRBV28 and TRBJ1-5): DVKVTQSSRYLVKRTGEKVFLECVQDMDHENMFWYRQDPGLGLRLIYFSYDVKMKEKGDIPEGYSVSREKKERFSLILESASTNQTSMYLCASSPQGRSQPQHFGDGTRLSIL.

This clonotype was found a few times. The chain combines TRBV27 with TRBJ2-6; tentative D call: TRBD1 (5 bases). The CDR3 is 16 residues long. CDR1 and CDR2 from the germline V gene are MNHEY and SMNVEV (reference sequence). Deletions cut 5 bases from V and 0 bases from J, with 11 bases between. The CDR3 DNA reads TGTGCCAGCAGTCCAGGACAACTCTCTGGGGCCAACGTCCTGACTTTC. Its protein is CASSPGQLSGANVLTF.

The V gene is TRBV20-1, the J gene TRBJ2-2; 8 positions match TRBD2. The CDR3 sequence is 17 residues long. V shed 4 bases and J 2 bases; nucleotides not matched to a gene: 12. The V gene's germline CDR1 is DFQATT and CDR2 SNEGSKA (reference sequence). The CDR3 nucleotides read TGCAGTGCTAAAGTGGATTCGGCGGGGGGTAACACCGGGGAGCTGTTTTTT. This translates into CSAKVDSAGGNTGELFF.

Here the CDR3 DNA reads TGTGCCAGCAGTTTTTTCTCAACTGAAGCTTTCTTT. As protein: CASSFFSTEAFF. V gene TRBV12-3 or TRBV12-4 combines with J gene TRBJ1-1, with D unresolved. V was pared by 3 bases and J by 5 bases, with 7 bases between. This CDR3 contains 12 residues.

This chain uses TRBV2 with TRBJ1-1; TRBD1 agrees at 7 bases. V trimming: 6 bases; J trimming: 3 bases; junction bases outside the gene matches: 7. The CDR3 length is 14 residues. Germline loops: CDR1 SNHLY, CDR2 FYNNEI. The CDR3 region is CASRMTGSDTEAFF. The DNA for the CDR3 is TGTGCCAGCAGGATGACAGGGAGCGACACTGAAGCTTTCTTT.

In this sample, this clonotype turned up a few times. The gene calls are TRBV12-5 and TRBJ2-1, with TRBD2 matching 9 bases. Germline values: CDR1 LGHNT, CDR2 FRNRAP. Trimming at V came to 5 bases and at J to 0 bases, leaving 5 bases not matched to a gene. The CDR3 has 16 residues. Here the CDR3 DNA reads TGTGCTAGTGGTGGGGCGACTAGCGGCTCCTACAATGAGCAGTTCTTC. Its protein product is CASGGATSGSYNEQFF. Full variable domain (outside the CDR3, taken from reference TRBV12-5 and TRBJ2-1): DARVTQTPRHKVTEMGQEVTMRCQPILGHNTVFWYRQTMMQGLELLAYFRNRAPLDDSGMPKDRFSAEMPDATLATLKIQPSEPRDSAVYFCASGGATSGSYNEQFFGPGTRLTVL.

This clonotype came up many times. V and J are TRBV2 and TRBJ2-3, with D uncertain. Germline V gene data show CDR1 as SNHLY and CDR2 as FYNNEI. V was trimmed by 6 bases and J by 10 bases, leaving 11 bases between them. The CDR3 totals 11 residues. The CDR3 region has the DNA TGTGCCAGCAGCGACGGGTTTGCGCAGTATTTT. It codes for CASSDGFAQYF.

The chain couples TRBV19 to TRBJ2-2; tentative D call: TRBD1 (6 bases). The V gene's germline CDR1 is LNHDA and CDR2 SQIVND (reference sequence). Trimming removed 7 bases from V and 0 bases from J, with 9 bases in between. The CDR3 is 14 amino acids. In DNA form, the CDR3 reads TGTGCCAGTAAATACAGGGCGAACACCGGGGAGCTGTTTTTT. Its protein product is CASKYRANTGELFF.

This clonotype was seen repeatedly, ten times or more. The chain is built from TRBV20-1 and TRBJ1-5, with D possibly matching TRBD1 (6 bases). The CDR3 runs to 14 residues. Germline CDR1 reads DFQATT; CDR2 reads SNEGSKA (reference sequence). Trimming stripped 6 bases from V and 1 base from J, with 13 bases between. The CDR3, as DNA: TGCAGTGCCAGAAACGGACAGAGCAATCAGCCCCAGCATTTT. As protein: CSARNGQSNQPQHF.

This clonotype came up a few times. The chain is built from TRBV20-1 and TRBJ1-5, with D tentatively TRBD1 (6 bases). Germline CDR1 and CDR2: DFQATT and SNEGSKA (reference sequence). This CDR3 region has 14 residues. Trimming shortened V by 3 bases and J by 4 bases, and 13 bases separated the two germline ends. DNA for the CDR3: TGCAGTGCTAGGGCGGGGGGCGATAATCAGCCCCAGCATTTT. Its protein product is CSARAGGDNQPQHF.

The sample holds one count of this clonotype. For the CDR3, the DNA is TGTGCCATCAGTGAGGGGACCCCCGGCGGCAATCAGCCCCAGCATTTT. This translates into CAISEGTPGGNQPQHF. The V and J genes are TRBV10-3 and TRBJ1-5, with TRBD1 as a possible D gene (5 bases). V was pared by 2 bases and J by 2 bases, with 13 bases between. CDR1 is ENHRY, CDR2 SYGVKD, per germline. This CDR3 spans 16 amino acids.

At least ten counts were recorded for this clonotype. The rearrangement joins TRBV10-3 to TRBJ2-5; TRBD1 might be the D (5 bases). V lost 4 bases, J lost 2 bases, and 8 bases lay in between. CDR1 is ENHRY, CDR2 SYGVKD, per germline. The CDR3 contains 13 residues. DNA for the CDR3: TGTGCCATCAGTGGCCAGGGACAAGAGACCCAGTACTTC. This sequence encodes CAISGQGQETQYF.

This chain joins TRBV27 and TRBJ1-5; D not resolved. Between the trimmed V and J ends, which lost 2 bases and 2 bases, there was a span of 4 bases. CDR1 MNHEY and CDR2 SMNVEV come from the germline V gene (reference sequence). The CDR3 has 13 amino acids. For the CDR3, the DNA is TGTGCCAGCAGTTTACAGCGCAATCAGCCCCAGCATTTT. Its translation: CASSLQRNQPQHF.

This clonotype was counted many times. This chain joins TRBV7-6 and TRBJ2-2; D remains unclear. This CDR3 has 15 residues. The germline V and J ends were trimmed by 1 base and 4 bases, with 10 bases remaining between them. Germline CDR1 SGHVS, CDR2 FNYEAQ. CDR3 sequence: CASSLEGSGTGELFF. CDR3 nucleotide sequence: TGTGCCAGCAGCTTAGAAGGGTCGGGCACCGGGGAGCTGTTTTTT.

Notes on this clonotype: A clone one base away is much larger, so this may be a read error. V usage is TRBV7-2 and J usage is TRBJ2-1; the D is unclear. In germline, CDR1 is SGHTA, CDR2 FQGNSA. The CDR3 runs to 11 residues. The germline V and J ends were trimmed by 2 bases and 12 bases, with 8 bases remaining between them. This CDR3 is CASSLYAGQFF. The CDR3, as DNA: TGTGCCAGCAGCTTATACGCTGGGCAGTTCTTC.

This clonotype was recorded at least ten times. The CDR3 DNA reads TGTGCCAGCACCTTACTATTGGGCCAAGAGACCCAGTACTTC. It translates to CASTLLLGQETQYF. The rearrangement links TRBV12-3 or TRBV12-4 to TRBJ2-5; no definite D call. The V end was cut by 7 bases, the J end by 1 base, with 13 bases between. The CDR3 has 14 amino acids.

The sample holds many counts of this clonotype. The V gene is TRBV20-1, the J gene TRBJ2-7; TRBD1 is a possible D gene (6 bases). The CDR3 is 12 amino acids. V was clipped by 6 bases and J by 2 bases, with 11 bases between them. CDR1 is DFQATT, CDR2 SNEGSKA, per germline (reference sequence). In nucleotides, the CDR3 is TGCAGTGCAGGACAGTCAGCCTACGAGCAGTACTTC. Translated, it gives CSAGQSAYEQYF.

This chain connects TRBV2 to TRBJ1-4; no definite D call. The CDR3 is 14 amino acids. V lost 4 bases to trimming and J lost 8 bases, with 14 bases between them. Looked up from germline, CDR1 is SNHLY and CDR2 is FYNNEI. The CDR3 loop is CASSGTYTVEKLFF. Written as DNA, the CDR3 is TGTGCCAGCAGTGGGACCTATACTGTGGAAAAACTGTTTTTT.

V and J are TRBV19 and TRBJ1-2; 7 nucleotides match TRBD1. Germline CDR1 reads LNHDA; CDR2 reads SQIVND (reference sequence). The trim removed 9 bases at V and 4 bases at J, leaving 8 bases unmatched. The length of the CDR3 is 13 residues. In DNA, the CDR3 is TGTGCCAGCCAGGAGGGGGCAGGCTATGGCTACACCTTC. It encodes CASQEGAGYGYTF.

This clonotype was detected many times. The chain combines TRBV20-1 with TRBJ2-5; no clear D. Germline V gene data show CDR1 as DFQATT and CDR2 as SNEGSKA (reference sequence). There are 15 residues in the CDR3. The V end was cut by 0 bases, the J end by 2 bases, with 13 bases between. The chain's CDR3 is CSARDRMSVQETQYF. CDR3 nucleotide sequence: TGCAGTGCTAGAGATAGGATGAGTGTACAAGAGACCCAGTACTTC.

This clonotype was picked up a small number of times. The rearrangement uses TRBV20-1 and TRBJ2-5; weak D call: TRBD2 (7 bases). Germline CDR1 reads DFQATT; CDR2 reads SNEGSKA (reference sequence). V lost 3 bases and J lost 0, with 17 bases in between. The CDR3 spans 16 residues. This CDR3 reads CSASGGPSIYQETQYF. CDR3 DNA sequence: TGCAGTGCTAGCGGGGGGCCTTCAATATACCAAGAGACCCAGTACTTC.

The rearrangement links TRBV7-9 to TRBJ2-1; TRBD2 might be the D (5 bases). This CDR3 is 16 amino acids long. V was trimmed by 1 base and J by 6 bases, leaving 16 bases between them. CDR1 SEHNR and CDR2 FQNEAQ come from the germline V gene (reference sequence). The CDR3 here is CASSLDVLVLPNEQFF. The CDR3 region has the DNA TGTGCCAGCAGCTTAGACGTACTAGTTCTGCCCAATGAGCAGTTCTTC.

J is TRBJ1-3 and V is TRBV6-2 or TRBV6-3, with D unclear. Germline lookup yields CDR1 MNHEY and CDR2 SVGEGT. V shed 4 bases and J shed 0 bases, with 10 bases lying between them. The CDR3 length is 15 residues. The CDR3 reads CASSSRLLSGNTIYF. The CDR3 nucleotides read TGTGCCAGCAGTTCGCGTCTACTCTCTGGAAACACCATATATTTT.